Below are 5 T cell receptor beta chains sequenced from a single sample in a study of a mutant IDH1 vaccine in newly diagnosed glioma. Time point given: week 35, safety follow-up. Mutant IDH1 20-mer peptide, at 300 ug, made up each vaccine dose, with topical imiquimod. The assay was immunoSEQ multiplex PCR, and TCRdb's table has in-frame clones only and misses some. Here the sample spans around 53,000 clones, around 80% being singletons. No antigen has been assigned to these receptors. Here the sequenced sample was PBMCs, taken from a glioma patient whose treatment included an IDH1 peptide vaccine. These TCRs come from a man aged 40-55 years with glioma.

This rearrangement joins TRBV5-1 to TRBJ2-5, with a possible D match to TRBD1 (5 bases). CDR3 length equals 15 residues. The ends were cut back, 0 bases at V and 5 bases at J, with 14 bases in the middle. CDR1 is SGHRS, CDR2 YFSETQ, per germline. The CDR3 DNA reads as TGCGCCAGCAGCTTGGGGGCAGGGATGAAGGAGACCCAGTACTTC. Translating it yields CASSLGAGMKETQYF.

This clone occurred a few times. V is TRBV2 and J is TRBJ1-5; D is unresolved. There are 15 residues in the CDR3. Trimming cost V 7 bases and J 4 bases, with 17 bases left between them. Germline CDR1 SNHLY, CDR2 FYNNEI. The CDR3 reads CASTKSRAVNQPQHF. In nucleotides, the CDR3 is TGTGCCAGCACCAAGTCGAGGGCCGTAAATCAGCCCCAGCATTTT. Complete variable domain (other parts from reference TRBV2 and TRBJ1-5): EPEVTQTPSHQVTQMGQEVILRCVPISNHLYFYWYRQILGQKVEFLVSFYNNEISEKSEIFDDQFSVERPDGSNFTLKIRSTKLEDSAMYFCASTKSRAVNQPQHFGDGTRLSIL.

The rearrangement joins TRBV4-1 to TRBJ1-1; D is possibly TRBD1 (5 bases). Trimming pared 0 bases from V and 0 bases from J, leaving 11 bases between. This CDR3 has 16 amino acids. CDR1 and CDR2 (germline): MGHRA, YSYEKL. CDR3 bases: TGCGCCAGCAGCCAAGATTACGGGGCAGTGAACACTGAAGCTTTCTTT. Its protein product is CASSQDYGAVNTEAFF.

This clone was observed a single time. This rearrangement joins TRBV7-8 to TRBJ2-7, with TRBD1 as a possible D gene (5 bases). The germline V gene has CDR1 SGHVS and CDR2 FQNEAQ. The ends were cut back, 1 base at V and 2 bases at J, with 12 bases in the middle. This CDR3 is 15 amino acids long. The CDR3 region has the DNA TGTGCCAGCAGCTTAGTCGAGGTAGGGGCCTACGAGCAGTACTTC. It yields the protein CASSLVEVGAYEQYF. Full variable domain (outside the CDR3, taken from reference TRBV7-8 and TRBJ2-7): GAGVSQSPRYKVAKRGQDVALRCDPISGHVSLFWYQQALGQGPEFLTYFQNEAQLDKSGLPSDRFFAERPEGSVSTLKIQRTQQEDSAVYLCASSLVEVGAYEQYFGPGTRLTVT.

V gene TRBV5-6 combines with J gene TRBJ1-2, with unresolved D. Germline V CDR1 and CDR2: SGHDT, YYEEEE. V was cut by 4 bases and J by 4 bases, with 17 bases left in between. The CDR3 loop spans 15 amino acids. This CDR3 reads CASSPLPTGSYGYTF. In DNA form, the CDR3 reads TGTGCCAGCAGCCCCCTGCCCACGGGGTCCTATGGCTACACCTTC.